The following is a TCR beta chain sequence with its context. This sample is drawn from a study of T-cell memory formation after mild COVID-19. TCRdb used MiXCR to reprocess the 5' RACE reads, holding one entry per CDR3 protein. The table records approximately 400,000 distinct CDR3 sequences, roughly 18% of them present only once. CDR3 length equals 12 residues. Trimming left V 1 base short and J 8 bases short, with 8 bases between. The sample consisted of PBMCs or a T cell subset sorted from them (not recorded which). The sequence was obtained from a man aged 18 to 30 who had mild COVID-19 (a few samples of this study predate the infection). Cell type and time point are not known. The chain has TRBV12-3 or TRBV12-4 and TRBJ1-2, with D unclear. As DNA, the CDR3 is TGTGCCAGCAGTTTAGGGGGAAGAGGCTACACCTTC. The encoded protein is CASSLGGRGYTF.